These 29 T cell receptor beta chains came from one sample sequenced in a study of cytomegalovirus exposure and HLA in healthy donors. A multiplex PCR was run with 60 Vbeta primers and 13 Jbeta primers. This table comes from immunoSEQ multiplex PCR, and its TCRdb copy is limited to in-frame clones, with some not included. The sample carries 120,000 or so clones, over 60% recorded once. Input material: PBMCs. These receptors originate from an older woman in good health and CMV-seropositive.

The chain has TRBV2 and TRBJ2-7; D unresolved. Trimming took 10 bases from V and 0 from J, leaving 13 bases between them. Germline V gene sequence: CDR1 SNHLY, CDR2 FYNNEI. CDR3 length: 13 amino acids. CDR3: CANILRFSYEQYF. As DNA, the CDR3 is TGTGCCAATATCCTCCGGTTCTCCTACGAGCAGTACTTC. The full variable domain, completed using reference TRBV2 and TRBJ2-7, is EPEVTQTPSHQVTQMGQEVILRCVPISNHLYFYWYRQILGQKVEFLVSFYNNEISEKSEIFDDQFSVERPDGSNFTLKIRSTKLEDSAMYFCANILRFSYEQYFGPGTRLTVT.

The chain links TRBV6-5 to TRBJ1-1, with no clear D. Germline values: CDR1 MNHEY, CDR2 SVGAGI. The CDR3 covers 15 residues. The V gene lost 6 bases and the J gene lost 6 bases, with 20 bases spanning the gap. The CDR3 sequence is CASSYDGIGRSEAFF. In nucleotides, the CDR3 is TGTGCCAGCAGCTATGACGGGATCGGGAGGTCTGAAGCTTTCTTT.

The rearrangement links TRBV4-1 to TRBJ2-1; TRBD2 matches 14 bases. The CDR3 runs 15 residues. Germline CDR1 MGHRA, CDR2 YSYEKL. Unmatched junction bases numbered 1, after V lost 3 bases and J lost 6 bases. The CDR3 DNA sequence: TGCGCCAGCAGCCAGGGACTAGCGGGAGCCAATGAGCAGTTCTTC. Protein sequence: CASSQGLAGANEQFF.

The chain employs TRBV2 and TRBJ1-1; the D gene is possibly TRBD1 (5 bases). Trimming took 4 bases from V and 4 from J, leaving 10 bases between them. Germline V gene sequence: CDR1 SNHLY, CDR2 FYNNEI. The CDR3 length is 13 residues. For the CDR3, the DNA is TGTGCCAGCAGTGGAAGGGGCATCACTGAAGCTTTCTTT. This translates into CASSGRGITEAFF.

This rearrangement joins TRBV28 to TRBJ2-6, with 9 bases identical to TRBD2. The CDR3 extends over 17 amino acids. The J segment lost 0 bases and the V segment lost 2 bases, leaving 2 bases of the junction unmatched. Germline loops: CDR1 MDHEN, CDR2 SYDVKM. The CDR3 here is CASSLPSGASGANVLTF. CDR3 sequence (DNA): TGTGCCAGCAGTTTACCTAGCGGGGCCTCTGGGGCCAACGTCCTGACTTTC.

This chain links TRBV5-4 with TRBJ2-5; tentative D call: TRBD1 (6 bases). The CDR3 is made up of 16 amino acids. V was pared by 4 bases and J by 2 bases, with 18 bases between. Germline V gene sequence: CDR1 SGHNT, CDR2 YYREEE (reference sequence). CDR3 bases: TGTGCCAGCAGCAGGGACATACCAAAGGGGCAAGAGACCCAGTACTTC. Its protein is CASSRDIPKGQETQYF.

The V gene is TRBV7-2, the J gene TRBJ1-2; D remains unclear. Trimming removed 0 bases from V and 8 bases from J, with 10 bases in between. Looked up from germline, CDR1 is SGHTA and CDR2 is FQGNSA. The CDR3 extends over 13 amino acids. The CDR3 sequence: CASSLARSKGYTF. The CDR3 region has the DNA TGTGCCAGCAGCTTAGCGAGGAGTAAGGGCTACACCTTC. Combining the CDR3 with reference TRBV7-2 and TRBJ1-2 gives the whole variable domain GAGVSQSPSNKVTEKGKDVELRCDPISGHTALYWYRQSLGQGLEFLIYFQGNSAPDKSGLPSDRFSAERTGGSVSTLTIQRTQQEDSAVYLCASSLARSKGYTFGSGTRLTVV.

V gene TRBV5-1 combines with J gene TRBJ2-7; TRBD1 agrees at 8 bases. This CDR3 comprises 14 residues. The ends lost 4 bases at V and 3 bases at J; junction bases unmatched: 6. CDR1 and CDR2 (germline): SGHRS, YFSETQ. The CDR3 coding sequence is TGCGCCAGCAGCCCGGGGGACAGGCTCTACGAGCAGTACTTC. Amino acids: CASSPGDRLYEQYF.

The chain carries TRBV7-2 and TRBJ2-1; D gene ambiguous. Germline V gene lookup returns CDR1 SGHTA and CDR2 FQGNSA. Trimming took 4 bases from V and 0 from J, leaving 7 bases between them. The CDR3 spans 14 residues. CDR3 in amino acids: CASSWARSYNEQFF. The CDR3 DNA reads as TGTGCCAGCAGCTGGGCCCGCTCCTACAATGAGCAGTTCTTC.

This chain links TRBV30 with TRBJ1-1, with unresolved D. Trimming stripped 0 bases from V and 3 bases from J, with 8 bases between. The germline V gene encodes CDR1 GTSNPN and CDR2 SVGIG (reference sequence). CDR3 size: 13 residues. The CDR3 coding sequence is TGTGCCTGGAGTGTACTAGCTTACACTGAAGCTTTCTTT. Its translation is CAWSVLAYTEAFF.

The chain combines TRBV11-1 with TRBJ2-7; D not certain. The CDR3 is 13 residues long. The V end lost 1 base, the J end lost 2 bases, and 6 bases lay between the germline ends. Germline lookup yields CDR1 SGHAT and CDR2 FQDESV (reference sequence). DNA for the CDR3: TGTGCCAGCAGCTTAGGACACACCTACGAGCAGTACTTC. It encodes CASSLGHTYEQYF. The entire variable domain, with the rest obtained from reference TRBV11-1 and TRBJ2-7, is as follows: EAEVAQSPRYKITEKSQAVAFWCDPISGHATLYWYRQILGQGPELLVQFQDESVVDDSQLPKDRFSAERLKGVDSTLKIQPAELGDSAMYLCASSLGHTYEQYFGPGTRLTVT.

As regards this clone: Sequence at one end of the junction differs from germline and may be a read error. J is TRBJ2-3 and V is TRBV7-9; 13 nucleotides line up with TRBD2. This CDR3 is 16 amino acids long. The germline V gene has CDR1 SEHNR and CDR2 FQNEAQ (reference sequence). CDR3 amino acids: CSSSLKLAGGADTQYF. CDR3 in DNA: TGTTCCAGCAGCTTAAAACTAGCGGGAGGGGCGGATACGCAGTATTTT.

With regard to this clone: Different DNA sequences within this sample yield the same CDR3. The chain uses TRBV5-1 and TRBJ1-6; D possibly corresponds to TRBD1 (5 bases). This CDR3 spans 17 amino acids. Trimming took 4 bases from V and 11 from J, leaving 25 bases between them. CDR1 is SGHRS and CDR2 is YFSETQ in the germline V gene. CDR3 nucleotides: TGCGCCAGCAGCCTGGAGGCGACGGGGGTGGTGGGCACACCCCTCCACTTT. Amino acid sequence: CASSLEATGVVGTPLHF. Based on the CDR3 plus reference TRBV5-1 and TRBJ1-6, the full variable domain is KAGVTQTPRYLIKTRGQQVTLSCSPISGHRSVSWYQQTPGQGLQFLFEYFSETQRNKGNFPGRFSGRQFSNSRSEMNVSTLELGDSALYLCASSLEATGVVGTPLHFGNGTRLTVT.

The chain carries TRBV11-2 and TRBJ1-4; 9 bases align to TRBD1. CDR1 SGHAT and CDR2 FQNNGV come from the germline V gene. V was pared by 4 bases and J by 4 bases, with 7 bases of the junction left unmatched. The CDR3 is 16 amino acids. The CDR3 nucleotides are TGTGCCAGCAGCTGGGGGGACAGGGACATTAATGAAAAACTGTTTTTT. Translating it yields CASSWGDRDINEKLFF.

The chain employs TRBV7-3 and TRBJ2-1, with TRBD2 matching 7 bases. The CDR3 sequence is 15 residues long. Germline values: CDR1 SGHTA, CDR2 FQGTGA. The ends lost 5 bases at V and 5 bases at J; junction bases unmatched: 9. In DNA, the CDR3 is TGTGCCAGCAGCCTAGCGGCTAGCGGCCACAATGAGCAGTTCTTC. Its protein is CASSLAASGHNEQFF.

The V and J genes are TRBV4-1 and TRBJ2-5, with 12 positions matching TRBD2. This CDR3 has 15 amino acids. Germline CDR1 is MGHRA and CDR2 is YSYEKL. The junction had 2 bases not matched to a gene; V was cut back by 1 base and J by 5 bases. CDR3 amino acids: CASSQGLAGAETQYF. CDR3 coding DNA: TGCGCCAGCAGCCAAGGACTAGCGGGAGCGGAGACCCAGTACTTC.

The chain uses TRBV28 and TRBJ2-3; no firm D call. The germline V gene has CDR1 MDHEN and CDR2 SYDVKM. CDR3 size: 12 residues. Trimming took off 6 bases at V and 0 bases at J, with 4 bases between the two ends. Here the CDR3 DNA reads TGTGCCAGCAGCCCTAGCACAGATACGCAGTATTTT. Translation: CASSPSTDTQYF.

This clone was counted a single time. The CDR3 reads CASSWTSGRNYEQYF. In nucleotides, the CDR3 is TGTGCCAGTAGCTGGACTAGCGGGAGGAATTACGAGCAGTACTTC. V and J are TRBV19 and TRBJ2-7; 14 positions match TRBD2. This CDR3 comprises 15 residues. After removal of 6 bases from V and 4 bases from J, the junction contained 5 bases not matched to a gene. Germline V CDR1 and CDR2: LNHDA, SQIVND (reference sequence).

The chain carries TRBV6-6 and TRBJ1-3; a weak D match, TRBD1 (5 bases). Trimming pared 5 bases from V and 0 bases from J, leaving 14 bases between. The CDR3 consists of 16 residues. CDR1 is MNHNY and CDR2 is SVGAGI in the germline V gene (reference sequence). In DNA form, the CDR3 reads TGTGCCAGCAGTCACCCAACAGGAAACTCTGGAAACACCATATATTTT. It codes for CASSHPTGNSGNTIYF.

In its sample, this clone was seen once. The chain is built from TRBV6-1 and TRBJ1-2, with unresolved D. The germline V and J ends were trimmed by 7 bases and 4 bases, with 16 bases remaining between them. The germline gives CDR1 MNHNS, CDR2 SASEGT. This CDR3 region has 14 residues. The CDR3 bases are TGTGCCAGCAATATGAATAGGGAGCGCTATGGCTACACCTTC. Amino acids: CASNMNRERYGYTF.

The chain combines TRBV28 with TRBJ1-1; D gene unclear. Germline assignment: CDR1 MDHEN and CDR2 SYDVKM. Trimming shortened V by 4 bases and J by 1 base, and 7 bases separated the two germline ends. The CDR3 runs 13 residues. The CDR3 nucleotides are TGTGCCAGCAGTTGGAGACCGAACACTGAAGCTTTCTTT. Translation: CASSWRPNTEAFF.

About this clone itself: One end of the junction fails to match germline, which may point to a read error. This chain connects TRBV5-4 to TRBJ1-2; tentative D call: TRBD1 (6 bases). Germline V gene data show CDR1 as SGHNT and CDR2 as YYREEE (reference sequence). The CDR3 spans 15 residues. CDR3 loop: CASTLFSGGDYGYTF. The CDR3, as DNA: TGTGCCAGCACCTTGTTTTCGGGGGGCGACTATGGCTACACCTTC.

Regarding this clone: Other DNA variants within this sample encode the same CDR3. This chain uses TRBV9 with TRBJ2-5; D is possibly TRBD2 (6 bases). Germline V CDR1 and CDR2: SGDLS, YYNGEE. The CDR3 covers 14 residues. V lost 0 bases, J lost 1 base, and 7 bases lay in between. For the CDR3, the DNA is TGTGCCAGCAGCGTAGGGGGACTCCAAGAGACCCAGTACTTC. Amino acids: CASSVGGLQETQYF.

The chain joins TRBV28 to TRBJ2-3, with a possible D match to TRBD2 (6 bases). CDR1 MDHEN and CDR2 SYDVKM come from the germline V gene. This CDR3 has 15 residues. Trimming removed 3 bases from V and 4 bases from J, with 14 bases in between. The DNA of the CDR3 is TGTGCCAGCAGTTTTGCAAGGTCGGGGGCAGATACGCAGTATTTT. It yields the protein CASSFARSGADTQYF.

This clone was counted once. The CDR3 region is CASSGQNYGYTF. The DNA of the CDR3 is TGTGCCAGCAGTGGTCAGAACTATGGCTACACCTTC. V usage is TRBV2 and J usage is TRBJ1-2; no firm D call. V dropped 4 bases and J dropped 2 bases, with 5 bases sitting between them. Germline V gene data show CDR1 as SNHLY and CDR2 as FYNNEI. The CDR3 runs 12 residues.

V is TRBV5-1 and J is TRBJ2-7; 8 nucleotides agree with TRBD1. The junction had 7 bases not matched to a gene; V was cut back by 5 bases and J by 3 bases. From germline, CDR1 is SGHRS and CDR2 YFSETQ. The length of the CDR3 is 14 residues. CDR3 residues: CASRDRGKNYEQYF. DNA for the CDR3: TGCGCCAGCAGAGACAGGGGAAAAAACTACGAGCAGTACTTC.

This chain links TRBV9 with TRBJ1-1; perhaps TRBD1 as D (5 bases). The germline V and J ends were trimmed by 0 bases and 6 bases, with 18 bases remaining between them. The CDR3 loop spans 16 amino acids. Germline V lookup: CDR1 SGDLS, CDR2 YYNGEE. CDR3 in amino acids: CASSVDWAGKGAEAFF. CDR3 sequence (DNA): TGTGCCAGCAGCGTAGATTGGGCAGGGAAGGGCGCTGAAGCTTTCTTT.

The rearrangement joins TRBV5-1 to TRBJ1-1, with D unresolved. This CDR3 has 13 amino acids. Germline V CDR1 and CDR2: SGHRS, YFSETQ. Trimming cost V 1 base and J 1 base, with 5 bases left between them. CDR3 sequence reads: CASSLIQNTEAFF. CDR3 DNA sequence: TGCGCCAGCAGCTTGATACAGAACACTGAAGCTTTCTTT.

The chain combines TRBV5-1 with TRBJ2-3, with 7 bases fitting TRBD2. Germline CDR1 SGHRS, CDR2 YFSETQ. The V gene end was trimmed by 3 bases and the J gene end by 4 bases; junction bases not matched to a gene: 14. The CDR3 contains 17 residues. CDR3 loop: CASSSGVLAVGADTQYF. The CDR3 DNA reads TGCGCCAGCAGCTCGGGGGTTCTAGCGGTGGGGGCAGATACGCAGTATTTT.